This TCR beta chain was observed in a study of long-term antiretroviral therapy in people with HIV. Study-level findings and limits: In HIV, the repertoires covered a tighter span of CDR3 lengths than in controls.

The germline V gene has CDR1 SGHRS and CDR2 YFSETQ. There are 15 residues in the CDR3. The V end was cut by 0 bases, the J end by 7 bases, with 14 bases between. Notes on this clone: Its target is unknown.

Survey-level resolution applied to immunoSEQ assay v3.0. Produced via immunoSEQ multiplex PCR; TCRdb's table is partial and in-frame only. The sample shows 30,000 to 35,000 clones, roughly 80% of them seen only once. The source is a man between 18 and 29 years old with HIV. V gene TRBV5-1 combines with J gene TRBJ2-1; D is unclear. Material: unsorted PBMCs, obtained 1.9 years after starting antiretroviral therapy. CDR3 residues: CASSLAPGASNEQFF. In nucleotides, the CDR3 is TGCGCCAGCAGCTTGGCCCCAGGAGCCTCTAATGAGCAGTTCTTC.